The clone carrying this TCR beta chain came up a few times. Germline CDR1 is MNHEY and CDR2 is SVGEGT. Trimming stripped 6 bases from V and 5 bases from J, with 19 bases between. CDR3 size: 15 residues. This entry comes from a study of Ad26.COV2.S vaccination and SARS-CoV-2 variants. Produced via immunoSEQ multiplex PCR; TCRdb's table is partial and in-frame only. The profile shows 400,000 to 450,000 clones, 90% of them singletons. As to treatment: some 20 received Ad26.COV2.S at low or high dose, single or two shots; 5 received placebo; per-sample allocation not given. Sampling was done on day 63 after the first vaccine or placebo injection.

This receptor was taken from a person between 18 and 60 years old who received the Ad26.COV2.S COVID-19 vaccine or a placebo. The material was peripheral blood, obtained in a trial of Ad26.COV2.S vaccine versus placebo. The chain has TRBV6-2 or TRBV6-3 and TRBJ1-2, with D maybe TRBD1 (6 bases). CDR3 region: CASSAHRDRRYGYTF. CDR3 nucleotides: TGTGCCAGCAGCGCCCACCGCGACAGGAGGTATGGCTACACCTTC.